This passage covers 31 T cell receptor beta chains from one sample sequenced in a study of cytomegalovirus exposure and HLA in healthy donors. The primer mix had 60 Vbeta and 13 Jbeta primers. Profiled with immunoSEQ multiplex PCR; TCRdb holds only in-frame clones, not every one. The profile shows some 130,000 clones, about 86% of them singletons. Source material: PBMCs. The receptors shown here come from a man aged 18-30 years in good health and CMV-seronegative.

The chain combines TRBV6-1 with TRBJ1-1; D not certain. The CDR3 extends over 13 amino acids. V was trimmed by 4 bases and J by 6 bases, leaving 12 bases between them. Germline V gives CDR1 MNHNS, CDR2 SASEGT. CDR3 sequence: CASSGLKGAEAFF. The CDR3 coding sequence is TGTGCCAGCAGTGGGCTTAAGGGAGCTGAAGCTTTCTTT.

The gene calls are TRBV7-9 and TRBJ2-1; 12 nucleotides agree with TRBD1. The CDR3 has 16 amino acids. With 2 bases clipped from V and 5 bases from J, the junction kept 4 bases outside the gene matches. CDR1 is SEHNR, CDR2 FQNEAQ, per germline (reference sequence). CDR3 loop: CASSLYGTGGHNEQFF. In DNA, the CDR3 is TGTGCCAGCAGCTTATATGGGACAGGGGGCCACAATGAGCAGTTCTTC.

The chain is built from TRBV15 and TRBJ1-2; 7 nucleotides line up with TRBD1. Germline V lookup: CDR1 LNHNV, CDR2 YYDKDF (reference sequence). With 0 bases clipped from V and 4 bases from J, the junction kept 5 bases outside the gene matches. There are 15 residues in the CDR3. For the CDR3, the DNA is TGTGCCACCAGCAGAGATAAGGGACAGACCTATGGCTACACCTTC. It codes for CATSRDKGQTYGYTF.

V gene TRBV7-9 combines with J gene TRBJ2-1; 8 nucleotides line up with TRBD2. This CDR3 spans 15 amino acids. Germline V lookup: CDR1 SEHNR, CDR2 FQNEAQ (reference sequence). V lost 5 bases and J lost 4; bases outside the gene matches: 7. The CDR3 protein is CASSTSGGRYNEQFF. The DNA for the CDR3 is TGTGCCAGCAGCACTTCGGGGGGGCGGTACAATGAGCAGTTCTTC. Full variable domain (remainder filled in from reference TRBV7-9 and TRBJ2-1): DTGVSQNPRHKITKRGQNVTFRCDPISEHNRLYWYRQTLGQGPEFLTYFQNEAQLEKSRLLSDRFSAERPKGSFSTLEIQRTEQGDSAMYLCASSTSGGRYNEQFFGPGTRLTVL.

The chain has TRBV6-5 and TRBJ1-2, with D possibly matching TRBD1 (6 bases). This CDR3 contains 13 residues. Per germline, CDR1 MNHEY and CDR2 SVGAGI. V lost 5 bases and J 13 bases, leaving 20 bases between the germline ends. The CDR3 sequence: CASSDRLRGSCTF. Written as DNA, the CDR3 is TGTGCCAGCAGTGACAGGCTCCGCGGGTCCTGCACCTTC.

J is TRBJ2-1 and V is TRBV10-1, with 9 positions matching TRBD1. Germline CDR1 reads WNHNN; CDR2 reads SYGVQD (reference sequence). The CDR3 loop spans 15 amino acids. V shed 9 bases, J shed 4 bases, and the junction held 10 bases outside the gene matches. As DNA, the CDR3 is TGCGCCAGTTCGCCACGGACAGGGGCTTACAATGAGCAGTTCTTC. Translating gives CASSPRTGAYNEQFF.

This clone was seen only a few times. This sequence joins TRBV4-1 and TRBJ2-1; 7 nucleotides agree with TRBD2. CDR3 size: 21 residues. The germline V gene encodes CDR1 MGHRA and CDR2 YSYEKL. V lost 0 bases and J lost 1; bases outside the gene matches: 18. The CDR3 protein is CASSQDLVGTKGFRSYNEQFF. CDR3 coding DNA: TGCGCCAGCAGCCAAGATTTAGTCGGGACTAAAGGGTTTAGGTCCTACAATGAGCAGTTCTTC.

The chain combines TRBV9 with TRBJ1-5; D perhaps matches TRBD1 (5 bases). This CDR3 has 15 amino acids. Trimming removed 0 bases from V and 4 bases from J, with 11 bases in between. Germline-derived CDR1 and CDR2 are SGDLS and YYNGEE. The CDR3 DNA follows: TGTGCCAGCAGCGTAGGTTCGGCAGGGAATCAGCCCCAGCATTTT. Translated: CASSVGSAGNQPQHF.

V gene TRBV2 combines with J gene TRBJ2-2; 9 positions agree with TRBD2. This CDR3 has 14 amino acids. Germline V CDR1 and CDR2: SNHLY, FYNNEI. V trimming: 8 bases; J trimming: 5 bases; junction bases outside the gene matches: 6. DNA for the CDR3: TGTGCCAGCGGAAATAGCGGGGGAACCGGGGAGCTGTTTTTT. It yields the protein CASGNSGGTGELFF.

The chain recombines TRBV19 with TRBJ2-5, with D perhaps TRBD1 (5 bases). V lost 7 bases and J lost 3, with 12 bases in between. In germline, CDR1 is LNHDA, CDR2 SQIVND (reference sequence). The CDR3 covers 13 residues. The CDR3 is CASMKGDKETQYF. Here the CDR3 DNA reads TGTGCCAGTATGAAAGGGGATAAAGAGACCCAGTACTTC.

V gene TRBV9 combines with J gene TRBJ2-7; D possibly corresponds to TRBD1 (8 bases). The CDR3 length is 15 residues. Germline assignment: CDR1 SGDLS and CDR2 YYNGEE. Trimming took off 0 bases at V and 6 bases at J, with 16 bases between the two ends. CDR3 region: CASSVGNRGEGEQYF. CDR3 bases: TGTGCCAGCAGCGTAGGGAACAGGGGGGAGGGCGAGCAGTACTTC.

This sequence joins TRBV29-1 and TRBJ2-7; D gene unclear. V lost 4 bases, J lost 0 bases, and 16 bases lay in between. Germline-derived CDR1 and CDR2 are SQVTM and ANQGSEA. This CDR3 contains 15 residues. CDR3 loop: CSVAVPERLSYEQYF. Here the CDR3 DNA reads TGCAGCGTTGCCGTGCCCGAGCGTCTCTCCTACGAGCAGTACTTC.

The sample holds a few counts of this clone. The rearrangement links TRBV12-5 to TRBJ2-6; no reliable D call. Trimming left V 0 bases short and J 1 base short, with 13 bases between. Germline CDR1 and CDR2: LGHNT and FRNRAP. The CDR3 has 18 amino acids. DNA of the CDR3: TGTGCTAGTGGTTTGGTACTTGTGGAGTTTTCTGGGGCCAACGTCCTGACTTTC. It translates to CASGLVLVEFSGANVLTF.

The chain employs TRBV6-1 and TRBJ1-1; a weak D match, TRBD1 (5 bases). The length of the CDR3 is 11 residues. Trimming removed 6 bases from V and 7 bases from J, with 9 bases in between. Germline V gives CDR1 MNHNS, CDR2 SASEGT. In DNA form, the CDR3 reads TGTGCCAGCAGGGGGCCTCTTGAAGCTTTCTTT. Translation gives CASRGPLEAFF.

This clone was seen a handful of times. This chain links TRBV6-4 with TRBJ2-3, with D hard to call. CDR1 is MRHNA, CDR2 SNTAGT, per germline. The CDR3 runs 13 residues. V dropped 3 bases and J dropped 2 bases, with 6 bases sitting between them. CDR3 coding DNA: TGTGCCAGCAGTGAGAGGATCACAGATACGCAGTATTTT. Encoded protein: CASSERITDTQYF.

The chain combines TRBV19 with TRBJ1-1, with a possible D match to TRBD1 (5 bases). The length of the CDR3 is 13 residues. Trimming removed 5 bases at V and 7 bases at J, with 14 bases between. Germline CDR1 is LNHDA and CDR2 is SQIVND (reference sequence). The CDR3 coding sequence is TGTGCCAGTAGTGCGCGGGGGAAGGGTGAAGCTTTCTTT. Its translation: CASSARGKGEAFF.

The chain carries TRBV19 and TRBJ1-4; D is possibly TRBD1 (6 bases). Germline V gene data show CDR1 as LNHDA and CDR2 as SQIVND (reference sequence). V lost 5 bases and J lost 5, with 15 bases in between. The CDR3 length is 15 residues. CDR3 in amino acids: CASSLAQGPNEKLFF. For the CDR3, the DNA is TGTGCCAGTAGTCTTGCACAGGGACCAAATGAAAAACTGTTTTTT.

The DNA for the CDR3 is TGCGCCAGCAGCCAAGATGTACGTGGGGGGGCCTCGGATACGCAGTATTTT. The encoded protein is CASSQDVRGGASDTQYF. This chain connects TRBV4-1 to TRBJ2-3; tentative D call: TRBD2 (7 bases). Germline CDR1 and CDR2: MGHRA and YSYEKL. With 0 bases removed from V and 6 bases from J, the gap between germline ends came to 19 bases. CDR3 size: 17 residues.

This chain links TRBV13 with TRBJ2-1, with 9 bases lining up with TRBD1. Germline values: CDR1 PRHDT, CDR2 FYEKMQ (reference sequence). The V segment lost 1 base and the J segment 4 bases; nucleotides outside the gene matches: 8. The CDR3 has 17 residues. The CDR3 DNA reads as TGTGCCAGCAGCTTAGCCTCCGGGACAGGGTTATACAATGAGCAGTTCTTC. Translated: CASSLASGTGLYNEQFF.

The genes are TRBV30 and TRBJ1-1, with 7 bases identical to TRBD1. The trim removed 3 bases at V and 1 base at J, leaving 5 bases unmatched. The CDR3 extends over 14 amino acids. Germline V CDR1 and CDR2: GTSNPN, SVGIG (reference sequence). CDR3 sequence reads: CAWSRGTANTEAFF. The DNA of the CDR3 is TGTGCCTGGAGCCGTGGGACAGCGAACACTGAAGCTTTCTTT.

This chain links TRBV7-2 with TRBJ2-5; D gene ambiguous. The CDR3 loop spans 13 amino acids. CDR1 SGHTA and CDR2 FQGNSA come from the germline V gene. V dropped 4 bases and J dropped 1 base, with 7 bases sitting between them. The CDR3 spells CASSYRSQETQYF. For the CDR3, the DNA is TGTGCCAGCAGCTACAGAAGCCAAGAGACCCAGTACTTC.

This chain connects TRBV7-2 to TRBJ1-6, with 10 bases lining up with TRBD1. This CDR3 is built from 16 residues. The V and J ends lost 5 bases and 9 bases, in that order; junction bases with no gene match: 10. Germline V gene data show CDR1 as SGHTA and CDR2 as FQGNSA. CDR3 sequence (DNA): TGTGCCAGCAGCCTGGACAGGGGGGCAGGTCGTTCACCCCTCCACTTT. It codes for CASSLDRGAGRSPLHF.

In DNA form, the CDR3 reads TGTGCCAGCAGCTTACTAGCGGGGGGGACTGAGCAGTTCTTC. Amino acids: CASSLLAGGTEQFF. The gene calls are TRBV7-9 and TRBJ2-1, with TRBD2 matching over 12 bases. The CDR3 contains 14 residues. The germline V gene has CDR1 SEHNR and CDR2 FQNEAQ (reference sequence). V was pared by 2 bases and J by 9 bases, with 2 bases of the junction left unmatched.

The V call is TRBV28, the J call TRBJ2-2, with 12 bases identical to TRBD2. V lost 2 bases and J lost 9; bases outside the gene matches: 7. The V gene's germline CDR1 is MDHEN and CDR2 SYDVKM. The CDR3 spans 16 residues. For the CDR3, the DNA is TGTGCCAGCAGTTTAACCCTAGCGGGGGGGCCTTGGGAGCTGTTTTTT. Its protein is CASSLTLAGGPWELFF.

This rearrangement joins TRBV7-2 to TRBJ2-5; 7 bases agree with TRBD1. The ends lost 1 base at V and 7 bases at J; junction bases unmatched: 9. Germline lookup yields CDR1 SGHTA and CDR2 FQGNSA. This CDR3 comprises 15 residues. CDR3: CASSLVNRGYGTQYF. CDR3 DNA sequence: TGTGCCAGCAGCTTAGTAAACAGGGGTTATGGGACCCAGTACTTC.

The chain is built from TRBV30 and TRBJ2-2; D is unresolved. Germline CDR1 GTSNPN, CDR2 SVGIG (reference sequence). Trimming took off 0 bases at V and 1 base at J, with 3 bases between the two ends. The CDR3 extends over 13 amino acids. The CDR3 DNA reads TGTGCCTGGAGTGTGCGGAACACCGGGGAGCTGTTTTTT. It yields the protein CAWSVRNTGELFF.

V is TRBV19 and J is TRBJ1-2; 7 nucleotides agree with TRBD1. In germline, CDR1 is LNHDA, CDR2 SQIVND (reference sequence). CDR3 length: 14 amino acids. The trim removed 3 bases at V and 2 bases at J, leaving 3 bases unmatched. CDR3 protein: CASSIGTENYGYTF. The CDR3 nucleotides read TGTGCCAGTAGTATCGGGACAGAAAACTATGGCTACACCTTC.

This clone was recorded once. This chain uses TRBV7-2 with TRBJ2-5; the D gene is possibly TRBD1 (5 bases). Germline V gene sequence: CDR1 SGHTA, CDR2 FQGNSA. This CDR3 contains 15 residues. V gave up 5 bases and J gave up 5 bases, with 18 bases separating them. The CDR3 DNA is TGTGCCAGCAGCGTGGGGCCCTTTCTGGGCGAGACCCAGTACTTC. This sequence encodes CASSVGPFLGETQYF.

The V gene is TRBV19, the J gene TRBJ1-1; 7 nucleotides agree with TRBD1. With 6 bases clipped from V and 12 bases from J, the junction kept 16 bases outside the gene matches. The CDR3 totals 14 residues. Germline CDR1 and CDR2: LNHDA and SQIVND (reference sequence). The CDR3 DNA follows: TGTGCCAGTAGGAACCCAGGGACAGTCCCCTCGACTTTCTTT. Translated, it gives CASRNPGTVPSTFF.

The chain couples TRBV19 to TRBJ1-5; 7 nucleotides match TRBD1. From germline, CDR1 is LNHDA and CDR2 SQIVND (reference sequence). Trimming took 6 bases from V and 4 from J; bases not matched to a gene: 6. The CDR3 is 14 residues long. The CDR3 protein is CASRPGQQNQPQHF. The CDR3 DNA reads TGTGCCAGTAGACCGGGACAGCAAAATCAGCCCCAGCATTTT. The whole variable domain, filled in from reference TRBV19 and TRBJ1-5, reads DGGITQSPKYLFRKEGQNVTLSCEQNLNHDAMYWYRQDPGQGLRLIYYSQIVNDFQKGDIAEGYSVSREKKESFPLTVTSAQKNPTAFYLCASRPGQQNQPQHFGDGTRLSIL.

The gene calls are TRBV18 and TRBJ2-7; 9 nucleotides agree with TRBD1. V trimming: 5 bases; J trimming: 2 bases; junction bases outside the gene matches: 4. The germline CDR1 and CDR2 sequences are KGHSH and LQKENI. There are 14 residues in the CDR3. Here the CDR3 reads CASSNDRGAYEQYF. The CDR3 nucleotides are TGTGCCAGCTCAAACGACAGGGGGGCCTACGAGCAGTACTTC.